A selection of T cell receptor beta chains follows, all from one sample in a study of T cell responses to AZD1222 COVID-19 vaccine. The method was immunoSEQ multiplex PCR; TCRdb's version includes in-frame clones alone and lacks a portion of them. The table lists 200,000 to 250,000 clones, roughly 94% of them singletons. Specimen: peripheral blood, collected 28 days after the second dose of the MenACWY control vaccine. The origin of the receptors is an adult who received the MenACWY meningococcal vaccine as a control. Each CDR3 is given with its conserved first and last residue. The order of the fields is clone size, J gene, D gene, V gene, CDR3 length, CDR3 protein, CDR3 DNA. A D gene is named only where the DNA matches it firmly. Expanded clones are given a class, and other clones once, few, many or no size at all.

clone_size: NA; j_call: TRBJ2-1; d_call: TRBD2; v_call: TRBV28; cdr3_length: 11; cdr3_aa: CASITGGEQFF; cdr3_nt: TGTGCCAGCATCACCGGGGGGGAGCAGTTCTTC
clone_size: NA; j_call: TRBJ1-3; d_call: TRBD1; v_call: TRBV30; cdr3_length: 16; cdr3_aa: CAWSVVGTGPGNTIYF; cdr3_nt: TGTGCCTGGAGTGTAGTCGGGACAGGGCCTGGAAACACCATATATTTT
clone_size: NA; j_call: TRBJ2-1; d_call: TRBD2; v_call: TRBV11-2; cdr3_length: 17; cdr3_aa: CASSPWTSGRSSNEQFF; cdr3_nt: TGTGCCAGCAGCCCATGGACTAGCGGGAGATCCTCCAATGAGCAGTTCTTC
clone_size: once; j_call: TRBJ1-2; d_call: TRBD1; v_call: TRBV7-8; cdr3_length: 15; cdr3_aa: CASSFETGTGFGYTF; cdr3_nt: TGTGCCAGCAGCTTCGAGACCGGGACAGGGTTTGGCTACACCTTC
clone_size: NA; j_call: TRBJ2-2; d_call: TRBD2; v_call: TRBV10-3; cdr3_length: 16; cdr3_aa: CAISEGLAGPSGELFF; cdr3_nt: TGTGCCATCAGTGAAGGACTAGCGGGACCGTCCGGGGAGCTGTTTTTT
clone_size: NA; j_call: TRBJ1-5; d_call: TRBD1; v_call: TRBV24-1; cdr3_length: 15; cdr3_aa: CATSDHGQALQPQHF; cdr3_nt: TGTGCCACCAGTGACCACGGACAGGCCTTACAGCCCCAGCATTTT
clone_size: NA; j_call: TRBJ2-3; d_call: NA; v_call: TRBV18; cdr3_length: 14; cdr3_aa: CASSPRGAADTQYF; cdr3_nt: TGTGCCAGCTCACCACGCGGGGCCGCAGATACGCAGTATTTT
clone_size: NA; j_call: TRBJ2-1; d_call: TRBD2; v_call: TRBV5-1; cdr3_length: 16; cdr3_aa: CASSLSGGRAEDEQFF; cdr3_nt: TGCGCCAGCAGCTTGTCGGGCGGGAGGGCCGAGGATGAGCAGTTCTTC
clone_size: NA; j_call: TRBJ2-1; d_call: TRBD2; v_call: TRBV5-1; cdr3_length: 16; cdr3_aa: CASSSELAGASAEQFF; cdr3_nt: TGCGCCAGCAGCTCGGAACTAGCGGGTGCCTCTGCGGAGCAGTTCTTC
clone_size: NA; j_call: TRBJ2-2; d_call: TRBD1; v_call: TRBV7-3; cdr3_length: 17; cdr3_aa: CASSPTYDRANTGELFF; cdr3_nt: TGTGCCAGCAGCCCCACCTACGACAGGGCTAACACCGGGGAGCTGTTTTTT
clone_size: NA; j_call: TRBJ1-2; d_call: NA; v_call: TRBV28; cdr3_length: 13; cdr3_aa: CASSLQVFDGYTF; cdr3_nt: TGTGCCAGCAGTCTACAGGTTTTTGATGGCTACACCTTC
clone_size: NA; j_call: TRBJ1-5; d_call: NA; v_call: TRBV5-3; cdr3_length: 15; cdr3_aa: CARRTPGTPNQPQHF; cdr3_nt: TGTGCCAGAAGGACTCCCGGGACACCCAATCAGCCCCAGCATTTT
clone_size: NA; j_call: TRBJ2-5; d_call: TRBD1; v_call: TRBV7-8; cdr3_length: 13; cdr3_aa: CASSLTGGETQYF; cdr3_nt: TGTGCCAGCAGTCTCACAGGGGGGGAGACCCAGTACTTC
clone_size: NA; j_call: TRBJ2-7; d_call: TRBD2; v_call: TRBV11-1; cdr3_length: 15; cdr3_aa: CASSQGTSGVYEQYF; cdr3_nt: TGTGCCAGCAGCCAGGGGACTAGCGGGGTCTACGAGCAGTACTTC
clone_size: NA; j_call: TRBJ2-7; d_call: TRBD1; v_call: TRBV19; cdr3_length: 14; cdr3_aa: CASSITGQGYEQYF; cdr3_nt: TGTGCCAGTAGTATAACCGGACAGGGCTACGAGCAGTACTTC
clone_size: NA; j_call: TRBJ2-7; d_call: TRBD2; v_call: TRBV7-9; cdr3_length: 16; cdr3_aa: CASSLEAGAYPYEQYF; cdr3_nt: TGTGCCAGCAGCTTAGAGGCGGGAGCGTACCCCTACGAGCAGTACTTC
clone_size: NA; j_call: TRBJ1-1; d_call: TRBD1; v_call: TRBV25-1; cdr3_length: 14; cdr3_aa: CASSAGQANTEAFF; cdr3_nt: TGTGCCAGCAGTGCGGGACAGGCGAACACTGAAGCTTTCTTT
clone_size: once; j_call: TRBJ1-1; d_call: TRBD1; v_call: TRBV6-5; cdr3_length: 15; cdr3_aa: CASSYRDRVNTEAFF; cdr3_nt: TGTGCCAGCAGTTACCGGGACAGGGTGAACACTGAAGCTTTCTTT
clone_size: NA; j_call: TRBJ1-5; d_call: NA; v_call: TRBV28; cdr3_length: 16; cdr3_aa: CASSFRKGSSNQPQHF; cdr3_nt: TGTGCCAGCAGTTTCCGTAAGGGGTCCAGCAATCAGCCCCAGCATTTT
clone_size: NA; j_call: TRBJ2-7; d_call: NA; v_call: TRBV7-8; cdr3_length: 18; cdr3_aa: CASSHRDRSRTSSYEQYF; cdr3_nt: TGTGCCAGCAGCCACCGGGACAGGTCCCGGACTAGCTCCTACGAGCAGTACTTC
clone_size: NA; j_call: TRBJ2-5; d_call: NA; v_call: TRBV6-2/TRBV6-3; cdr3_length: 15; cdr3_aa: CASSYTHLLQETQYF; cdr3_nt: TGTGCCAGCAGTTACACCCATCTACTCCAAGAGACCCAGTACTTC
clone_size: NA; j_call: TRBJ1-1; d_call: TRBD1; v_call: TRBV27; cdr3_length: 14; cdr3_aa: CASSFGQGATEAFF; cdr3_nt: TGTGCCAGCAGTTTTGGACAGGGGGCGACTGAAGCTTTCTTT
clone_size: NA; j_call: TRBJ1-3; d_call: NA; v_call: TRBV24-1; cdr3_length: 15; cdr3_aa: CATSDSSDSGNTIYF; cdr3_nt: TGTGCCACCAGTGATTCCTCCGACAGCGGAAACACCATATATTTT
clone_size: NA; j_call: TRBJ1-6; d_call: NA; v_call: TRBV20-1; cdr3_length: 15; cdr3_aa: CSASKESSYNSPLHF; cdr3_nt: TGCAGTGCTAGTAAAGAAAGCTCCTATAATTCACCCCTCCACTTT
clone_size: NA; j_call: TRBJ2-2; d_call: NA; v_call: TRBV7-9; cdr3_length: 15; cdr3_aa: CASNPASPNTGELFF; cdr3_nt: TGTGCCAGCAACCCCGCCAGCCCGAACACCGGGGAGCTGTTTTTT
clone_size: NA; j_call: TRBJ1-2; d_call: NA; v_call: TRBV29-1; cdr3_length: 15; cdr3_aa: CSVRDPGGGADGYTF; cdr3_nt: TGCAGCGTTAGGGACCCCGGCGGGGGGGCGGATGGCTACACCTTC
clone_size: once; j_call: TRBJ2-7; d_call: NA; v_call: TRBV3-1/TRBV3-2; cdr3_length: 15; cdr3_aa: CASSQGDRSTYEQYF; cdr3_nt: TGTGCCAGCAGCCAAGGAGACAGGAGCACCTACGAGCAGTACTTC
clone_size: NA; j_call: TRBJ1-2; d_call: TRBD1; v_call: TRBV19; cdr3_length: 15; cdr3_aa: CASRSRDSADYGYTF; cdr3_nt: TGTGCCAGTAGGTCCCGGGACAGTGCGGACTATGGCTACACCTTC
clone_size: NA; j_call: TRBJ1-6; d_call: NA; v_call: TRBV28; cdr3_length: 14; cdr3_aa: CASSLRGTGSPLHF; cdr3_nt: TGTGCCAGCAGTTTACGGGGGACGGGTTCACCCCTCCACTTT
clone_size: NA; j_call: TRBJ2-7; d_call: NA; v_call: TRBV6-5; cdr3_length: 13; cdr3_aa: CASRDAAVYEQYF; cdr3_nt: TGTGCCAGCAGGGACGCTGCAGTCTACGAGCAGTACTTC
clone_size: NA; j_call: TRBJ2-1; d_call: NA; v_call: TRBV19; cdr3_length: 17; cdr3_aa: CASSTRSDHPRYNEQFF; cdr3_nt: TGTGCCAGTAGTACCCGATCTGACCACCCCCGGTACAATGAGCAGTTCTTC
clone_size: NA; j_call: TRBJ2-2; d_call: NA; v_call: TRBV24-1; cdr3_length: 19; cdr3_aa: CATSAGGASGTENTGELFF; cdr3_nt: TGTGCCACCAGTGCGGGCGGGGCAAGCGGGACAGAGAACACCGGGGAGCTGTTTTTT
clone_size: NA; j_call: TRBJ1-5; d_call: NA; v_call: TRBV15; cdr3_length: 19; cdr3_aa: CATSRDWGRLRGQGQPQHF; cdr3_nt: TGTGCCACCAGCAGAGATTGGGGACGTCTCCGGGGGCAGGGGCAGCCCCAGCATTTT
clone_size: NA; j_call: TRBJ2-3; d_call: NA; v_call: TRBV24-1; cdr3_length: 15; cdr3_aa: CATSVGEPPTDTQYF; cdr3_nt: TGTGCCACCAGTGTTGGGGAACCCCCCACAGATACGCAGTATTTT
clone_size: once; j_call: TRBJ1-2; d_call: NA; v_call: TRBV7-9; cdr3_length: 14; cdr3_aa: CASSQTGWVGGYTF; cdr3_nt: TGTGCCAGCAGCCAAACTGGGTGGGTCGGTGGCTACACCTTC